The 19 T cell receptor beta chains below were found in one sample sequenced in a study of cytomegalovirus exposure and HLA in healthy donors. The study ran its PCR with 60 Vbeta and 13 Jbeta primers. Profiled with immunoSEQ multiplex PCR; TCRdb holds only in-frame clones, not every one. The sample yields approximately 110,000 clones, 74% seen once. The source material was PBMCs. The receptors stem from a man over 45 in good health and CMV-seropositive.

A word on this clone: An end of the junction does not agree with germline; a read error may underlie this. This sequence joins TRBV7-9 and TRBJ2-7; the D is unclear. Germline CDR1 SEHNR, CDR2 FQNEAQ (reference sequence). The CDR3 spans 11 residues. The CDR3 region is CSSSLELEQYF. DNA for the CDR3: TGTTCCAGCAGCTTAGAACTCGAGCAGTACTTC.

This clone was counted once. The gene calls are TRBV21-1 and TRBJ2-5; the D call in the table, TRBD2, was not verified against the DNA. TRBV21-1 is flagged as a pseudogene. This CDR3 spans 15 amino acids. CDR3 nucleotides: TGTGCCAGCAGCAAAGCGCGGCAGCTAGAAGAGACCCAGTACTTC. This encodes CASSKARQLEETQYF.

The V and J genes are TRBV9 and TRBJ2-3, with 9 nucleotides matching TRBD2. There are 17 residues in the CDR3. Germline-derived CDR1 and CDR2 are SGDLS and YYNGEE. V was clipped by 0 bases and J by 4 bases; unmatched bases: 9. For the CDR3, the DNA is TGTGCCAGCAGCGTAGGTCTCCAGCGGGAGGTATCAGATACGCAGTATTTT. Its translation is CASSVGLQREVSDTQYF.

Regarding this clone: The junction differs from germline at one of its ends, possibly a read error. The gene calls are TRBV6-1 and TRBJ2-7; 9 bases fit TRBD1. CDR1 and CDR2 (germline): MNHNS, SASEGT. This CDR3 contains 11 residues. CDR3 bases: TGTGCCAGCAGTGAAGAGGGACAGGGCGACTTC. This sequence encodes CASSEEGQGDF.

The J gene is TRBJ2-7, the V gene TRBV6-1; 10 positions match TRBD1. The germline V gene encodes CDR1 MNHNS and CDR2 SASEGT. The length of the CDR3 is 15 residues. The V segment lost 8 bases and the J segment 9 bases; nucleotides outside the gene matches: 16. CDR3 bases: TGTGCCAGCTCAGAGGGACAGGGGCTTAGCTGGGGGCAGTACTTC. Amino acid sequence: CASSEGQGLSWGQYF.

The CDR3, as DNA: TGTGCCAGCAGCACACAGGGGTCCAACACTGAAGCTTTCTTT. It encodes CASSTQGSNTEAFF. The rearrangement links TRBV6-1 to TRBJ1-1, with TRBD1 matching 7 bases. This CDR3 spans 14 amino acids. V lost 6 bases and J lost 2; bases outside the gene matches: 6. Germline CDR1 reads MNHNS; CDR2 reads SASEGT.

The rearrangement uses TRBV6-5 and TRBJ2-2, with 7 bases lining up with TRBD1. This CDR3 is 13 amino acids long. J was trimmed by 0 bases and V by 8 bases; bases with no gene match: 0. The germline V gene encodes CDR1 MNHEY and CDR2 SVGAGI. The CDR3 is CASGTANTGELFF. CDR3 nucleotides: TGTGCCAGCGGGACAGCGAACACCGGGGAGCTGTTTTTT.

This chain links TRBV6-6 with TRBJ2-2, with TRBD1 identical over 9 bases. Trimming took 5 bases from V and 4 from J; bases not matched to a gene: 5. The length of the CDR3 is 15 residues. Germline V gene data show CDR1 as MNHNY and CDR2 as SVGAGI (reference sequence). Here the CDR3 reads CASSRDREVTGELFF. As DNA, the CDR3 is TGTGCCAGCAGTAGGGACAGGGAAGTCACCGGGGAGCTGTTTTTT.

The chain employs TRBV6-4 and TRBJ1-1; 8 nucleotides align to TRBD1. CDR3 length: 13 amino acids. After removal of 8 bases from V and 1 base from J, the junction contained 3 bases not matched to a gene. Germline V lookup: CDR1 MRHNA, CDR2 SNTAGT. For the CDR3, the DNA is TGTGCCAGCTCAGGGGGCCGGAACACTGAAGCTTTCTTT. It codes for CASSGGRNTEAFF.

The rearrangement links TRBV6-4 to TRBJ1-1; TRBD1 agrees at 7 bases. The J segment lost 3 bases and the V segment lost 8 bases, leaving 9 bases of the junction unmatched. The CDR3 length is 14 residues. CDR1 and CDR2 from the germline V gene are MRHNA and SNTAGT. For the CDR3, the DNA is TGTGCCAGCCTGACAGGGTGGGTAGACACTGAAGCTTTCTTT. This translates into CASLTGWVDTEAFF.

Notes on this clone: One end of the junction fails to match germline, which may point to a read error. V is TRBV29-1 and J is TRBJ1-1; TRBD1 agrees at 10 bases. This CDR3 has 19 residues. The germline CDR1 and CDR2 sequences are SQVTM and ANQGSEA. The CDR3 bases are TGCAGCGTTAAAGATTGGGATACAACGGGACAGGGGACCACCTTTGGAGCTTTCTTT. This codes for CSVKDWDTTGQGTTFGAFF.

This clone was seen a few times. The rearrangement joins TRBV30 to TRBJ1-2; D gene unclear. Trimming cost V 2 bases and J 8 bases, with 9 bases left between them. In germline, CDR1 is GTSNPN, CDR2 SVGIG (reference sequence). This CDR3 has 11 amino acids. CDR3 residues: CAWSRREGYTF. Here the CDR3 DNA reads TGTGCCTGGAGTAGGAGGGAGGGCTACACCTTC.

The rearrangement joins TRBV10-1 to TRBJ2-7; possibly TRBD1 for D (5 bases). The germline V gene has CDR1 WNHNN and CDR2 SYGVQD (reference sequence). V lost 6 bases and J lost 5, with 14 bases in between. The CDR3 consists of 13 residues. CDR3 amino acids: CASSSTVGNEQYF. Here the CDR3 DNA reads TGCGCCAGCAGCTCGACAGTCGGTAACGAGCAGTACTTC.

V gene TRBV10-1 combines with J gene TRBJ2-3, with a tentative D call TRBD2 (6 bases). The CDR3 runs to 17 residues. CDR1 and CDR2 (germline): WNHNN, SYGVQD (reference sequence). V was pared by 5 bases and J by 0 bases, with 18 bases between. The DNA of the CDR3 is TGCGCCAGCAGTTCCGCTCCGGGACTCCCTAGCACAGATACGCAGTATTTT. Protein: CASSSAPGLPSTDTQYF.

CDR3 in DNA: TGTGCCAGCAGCAAAGATGAGGGAAGCACTGAAGCTTTCTTT. It is translated as CASSKDEGSTEAFF. The chain employs TRBV21-1 and TRBJ1-1. TRBV21-1 is noted as a pseudogene. The CDR3 is 14 amino acids.

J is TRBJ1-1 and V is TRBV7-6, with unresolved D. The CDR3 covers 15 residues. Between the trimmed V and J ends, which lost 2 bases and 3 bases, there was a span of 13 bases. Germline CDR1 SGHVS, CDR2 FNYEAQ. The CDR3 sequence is CASSLRKGGDTEAFF. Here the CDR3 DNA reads TGTGCCAGCAGCTTAAGAAAGGGCGGGGACACTGAAGCTTTCTTT. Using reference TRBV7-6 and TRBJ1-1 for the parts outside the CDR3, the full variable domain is GAGVSQSPRYKVTKRGQDVALRCDPISGHVSLYWYRQALGQGPEFLTYFNYEAQQDKSGLPNDRFSAERPEGSISTLTIQRTEQRDSAMYRCASSLRKGGDTEAFFGQGTRLTVV.

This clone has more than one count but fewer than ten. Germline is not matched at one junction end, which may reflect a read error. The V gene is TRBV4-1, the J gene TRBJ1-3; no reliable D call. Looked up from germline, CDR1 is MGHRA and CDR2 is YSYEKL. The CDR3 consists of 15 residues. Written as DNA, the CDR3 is TGTGCCAGCAGCCAAGATCGGGGTTTGGGAAACACCATATATTTT. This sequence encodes CASSQDRGLGNTIYF.

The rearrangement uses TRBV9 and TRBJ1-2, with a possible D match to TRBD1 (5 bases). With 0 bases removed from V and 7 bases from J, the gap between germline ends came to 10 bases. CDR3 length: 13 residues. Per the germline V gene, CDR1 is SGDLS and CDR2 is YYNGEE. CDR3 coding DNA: TGTGCCAGCAGCGTAGACGGGGGAGGTGGCTACACCTTC. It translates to CASSVDGGGGYTF.

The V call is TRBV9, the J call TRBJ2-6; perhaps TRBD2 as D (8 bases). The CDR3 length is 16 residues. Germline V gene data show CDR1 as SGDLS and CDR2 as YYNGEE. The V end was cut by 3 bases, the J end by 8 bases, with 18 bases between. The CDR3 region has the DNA TGTGCCAGCAGCGCCCGGGGGGGACAGAGGACCAACGTCCTGACTTTC. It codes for CASSARGGQRTNVLTF.